This T cell receptor beta chain was sequenced for a study of control samples from healthy donors and cancer patients. Some clones are missing from TCRdb's copy, which holds only in-frame ones; the method was immunoSEQ multiplex PCR. The sample has around 28,000 clones, roughly 93% seen once; the top ten hold 13%. CDR3 length equals 15 residues. V was clipped by 0 bases and J by 4 bases; unmatched bases: 2. Germline V gene sequence: CDR1 MNHEY, CDR2 SVGAGI. The sequenced material came from PBMCs. The chain couples TRBV6-5 to TRBJ1-2; TRBD1 matches at 10 bases. The clonotype was recovered from a man aged 45-65 years with lung cancer. CDR3 in DNA: TGTGCCAGCAGTTACTCTGGACAGGGGGTCTATGGCTACACCTTC. Translation: CASSYSGQGVYGYTF.